This T cell receptor (beta chain) originates from a study of shared clonotypes between healthy human individuals. This clone was observed a handful of times. Antigen specificity is unknown. The V gene's germline CDR1 is SGHTA and CDR2 FQGTGA. The CDR3 loop spans 14 amino acids. V lost 2 bases, J lost 3 bases, and 10 bases lay in between. Whole-study results and caveats: All-four-donor shared clonotypes had higher generation probabilities than non-shared clonotypes did. Sampling covered nothing but blood. Tissue TCR repertoires likely differ from those found in blood.

This was a deep-level run. Sequencing was performed with immunoSEQ multiplex PCR; in TCRdb, only in-frame clones are kept and a portion is missing. The data show over a million clones, around 76% seen once. In the CD4+ fraction, cells were divided into CD45RA+ naive and CD45RA-negative memory subsets. Sequencing was carried out using memory CD4+ T cells sorted from blood. Sample subset: CD45RA-negative fraction. The chain recombines TRBV7-3 with TRBJ1-1; no definite D call. The sequence derives from a man between 18 and 29 years old in good health. In DNA form, the CDR3 reads TGTGCCAGCAGCTTACGGCCAAAGGACACTGAAGCTTTCTTT. This encodes CASSLRPKDTEAFF.